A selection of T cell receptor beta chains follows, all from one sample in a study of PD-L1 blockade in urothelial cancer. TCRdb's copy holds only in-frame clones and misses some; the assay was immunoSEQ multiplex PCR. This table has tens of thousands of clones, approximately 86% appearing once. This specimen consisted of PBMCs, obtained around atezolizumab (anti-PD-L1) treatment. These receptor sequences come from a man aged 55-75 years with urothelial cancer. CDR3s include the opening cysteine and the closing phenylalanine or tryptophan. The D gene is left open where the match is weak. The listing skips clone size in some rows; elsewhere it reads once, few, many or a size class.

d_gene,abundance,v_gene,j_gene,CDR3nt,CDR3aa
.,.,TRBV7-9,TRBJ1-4,TGTGCCAGCAGCAGGAGCAAAACTAATGAAAAACTGTTTTTT,CASSRSKTNEKLFF
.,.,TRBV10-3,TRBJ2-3,TGTGCCATCAGTGAGTCACTAGAACCCCCCACAGATACGCAGTATTTT,CAISESLEPPTDTQYF
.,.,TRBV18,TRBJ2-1,TGTGCCAGCTCACCCGAGGCTGGGGCGACTTACAATGAGCAGTTCTTC,CASSPEAGATYNEQFF
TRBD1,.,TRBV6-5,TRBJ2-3,TGTGCCAGCACCCCAATACGGACAGGAGCGGCGTATTTT,CASTPIRTGAAYF
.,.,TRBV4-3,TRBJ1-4,TGCGCCAGCAGCCAAGAACACAGGGTTTTCTCAAAGACTGAAAAACTGTTTTTT,CASSQEHRVFSKTEKLFF
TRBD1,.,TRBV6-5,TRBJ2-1,TGTGCCAGCAGCCGGGACAGGGGACCAAATGAGCAGTTCTTC,CASSRDRGPNEQFF
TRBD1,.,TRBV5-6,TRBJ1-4,TGTGCCAGCAGCTTTACAGGGGCGCAATCTAATGAAAAACTGTTTTTT,CASSFTGAQSNEKLFF
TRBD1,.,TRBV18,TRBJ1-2,TGTGCCAGCTCAGGGCAACAGGGGCATAACTATGGCTACACCTTC,CASSGQQGHNYGYTF
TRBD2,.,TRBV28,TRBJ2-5,TGTGCCAGCAGGCTAGCGGGAGTCCAAGAGACCCAGTACTTC,CASRLAGVQETQYF
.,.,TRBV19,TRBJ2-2,TGTGCCAGTAGTATTGTAGGCAGGGGCGACACCGGGGAGCTGTTTTTT,CASSIVGRGDTGELFF
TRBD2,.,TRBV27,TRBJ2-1,TGTGCCAGCAGGCAAGCGGGGACCTACAATGAGCAGTTCTTC,CASRQAGTYNEQFF
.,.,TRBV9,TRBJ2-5,TGTGCCAGCAGCGTTGGGACACAAGAGACCCAGTACTTC,CASSVGTQETQYF
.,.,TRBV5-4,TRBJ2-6,TGTGCCAGCAGCTTGGATAGCTCTGGGGCCAACGTCCTGACTTTC,CASSLDSSGANVLTF
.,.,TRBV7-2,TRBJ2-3,TGTGCCAGCAGCTTACGACTAGCAGATACGCAGTATTTT,CASSLRLADTQYF
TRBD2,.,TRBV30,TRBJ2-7,TGTGCCTGGACCGCGGGACTAGTCGCCGAGCAGTACTTC,CAWTAGLVAEQYF
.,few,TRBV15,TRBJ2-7,TGTGCCACCAGCAGAGAGATGGGCCGGGGGACTCCTTACGAGCAGTACTTC,CATSREMGRGTPYEQYF
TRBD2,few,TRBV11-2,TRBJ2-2,TGTGCCAGCAGACGGACTAGCGGGGGCACCGGGGAGCTGTTTTTT,CASRRTSGGTGELFF
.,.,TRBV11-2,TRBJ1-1,TGTGCCAGCAGCTTAGGACAGCCTGGCACTGAAGCTTTCTTT,CASSLGQPGTEAFF
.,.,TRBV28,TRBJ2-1,TGTGCCAGCAGTTTACCCCCTGTCAATGAGCAGTTCTTC,CASSLPPVNEQFF
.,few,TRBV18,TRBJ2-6,TGTGCCAGCTCACCACGAGGCAGGGGCGAAAGCTCTGGGGCCAACGTCCTGACTTTC,CASSPRGRGESSGANVLTF
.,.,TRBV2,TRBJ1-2,TGTGCCAGCAGCGAAGTGACAGCCAACTATGGCTACACCTTC,CASSEVTANYGYTF
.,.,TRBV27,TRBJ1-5,TGTGCCAGCACAAAGAACAGGGATAGCAATCAGCCCCAGCATTTT,CASTKNRDSNQPQHF
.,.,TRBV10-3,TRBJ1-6,TGTGCCATCAGGGCAGACAGGCCTTATAATTCACCCCTCCACTTT,CAIRADRPYNSPLHF
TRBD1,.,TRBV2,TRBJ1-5,TGTGCCAGCAGAGCCGGGACAGTGAATCAGCCCCAGCATTTT,CASRAGTVNQPQHF
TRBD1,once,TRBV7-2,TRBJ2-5,TGTGCCAGCAGCTTAGAAGCGGGACAGGGGGCGCTTGAAGAGACCCAGTACTTC,CASSLEAGQGALEETQYF
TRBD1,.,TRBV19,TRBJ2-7,TGTGCCAGTAGTACGAGCGGACAGGGTTTTTACGAGCAGTACTTC,CASSTSGQGFYEQYF
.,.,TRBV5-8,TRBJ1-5,TGTGCCAGCAGCTTGGTGCGGGGTTTTAGCAATCAGCCCCAGCATTTT,CASSLVRGFSNQPQHF
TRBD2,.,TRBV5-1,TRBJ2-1,TGCGCCAGCAGCTTGACTAGCGCCTCCTACAATGAGCAGTTCTTC,CASSLTSASYNEQFF
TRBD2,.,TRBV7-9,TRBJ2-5,TGTGCCAGCAGCTCGAGGACTAGCGGGAGTCAGACCCAGTACTTC,CASSSRTSGSQTQYF
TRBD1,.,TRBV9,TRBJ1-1,TGTGCCAGCAGCGTAAAGGACAGGCCCCGGGTGGACACTGAAGCTTTCTTT,CASSVKDRPRVDTEAFF
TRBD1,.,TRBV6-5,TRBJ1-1,TGTGCCACCAGACAGGGGGGGTGGGGGACTGAAGCTTTCTTT,CATRQGGWGTEAFF
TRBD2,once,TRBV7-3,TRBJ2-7,TGTGCCAGCAGCTTATACCCTAGCGGATCCTACGAGCAGTACTTC,CASSLYPSGSYEQYF
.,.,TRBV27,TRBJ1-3,TGTGCCAGCAGTAGCGGACGAGGAAACACCATATATTTT,CASSSGRGNTIYF
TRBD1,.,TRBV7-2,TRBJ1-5,TGTGCCAGCAGCTTCGGGCAGGGGGCGGGACAGCCCCAGCATTTT,CASSFGQGAGQPQHF
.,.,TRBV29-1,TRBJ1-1,TGCAGCGTTGAGAAACAGCTGAACACTGAAGCTTTCTTT,CSVEKQLNTEAFF
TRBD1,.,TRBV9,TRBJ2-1,TGTGCCAGCAGCCCTTGGACAGGGAAAAATGAGCAGTTCTTC,CASSPWTGKNEQFF
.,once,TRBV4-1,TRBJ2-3,TGCGCCAGCAGCCAAGAAGCGGGACAGGCAGATACGCAGTATTTT,CASSQEAGQADTQYF
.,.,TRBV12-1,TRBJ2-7,TGTGCCATAATCAAAACTAGCGGGAGAGCCACCAGCCAGAAAAAGAGATACGAGCAGTACTTC,CAIIKTSGRATSQKKRYEQYF
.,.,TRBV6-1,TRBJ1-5,TGTGCCAGCAGGGCCGCAGGGCGCGGTCAGCCCCAGCATTTT,CASRAAGRGQPQHF
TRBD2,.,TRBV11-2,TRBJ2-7,TGTGCCAGCAGCTTAAACCCTAGCGGCGGGAGGTCCTACGAGCAGTACTTC,CASSLNPSGGRSYEQYF
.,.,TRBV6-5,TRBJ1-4,TGTGCCAGCAGCAACGGGGGGAACGAAAAACTGTTTTTT,CASSNGGNEKLFF
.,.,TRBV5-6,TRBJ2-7,TGTGCCAGCAGTCTGGGTCCGAGGGATTCCTACGAGCAGTACTTC,CASSLGPRDSYEQYF